The clone carrying this T cell receptor (beta chain) is medium-sized (0.01 to 0.1%) in the sample. V gave up 5 bases and J gave up 3 bases; unmatched junction bases: 4. Germline V gives CDR1 SGHNT, CDR2 YENEEA. This CDR3 comprises 14 residues. The entry originates in a study of sequential checkpoint blockade in melanoma. At the level of the study: Randomization was 1:1 between first-line nivolumab→ipilimumab and ipilimumab→nivolumab. TCRbeta immunosequencing was performed on DNA from over 90 pretreatment melanoma tumor samples. After nivolumab or ipilimumab alone, around 20 patients had week-13 rebiopsies.

Assay used: immunoSEQ multiplex PCR; TCRdb lists only in-frame clones, some missing. The sample holds roughly 940 clones, around a quarter seen once. Treatment: randomized to nivolumab then ipilimumab (arm A) or the reverse (arm B). The material was tumor tissue (inferred from file names), obtained from a patient given nivolumab and ipilimumab in sequence. The clonotype was recovered from a human donor with melanoma. This chain links TRBV11-3 with TRBJ2-3, with 8 bases identical to TRBD2. The CDR3 sequence: CASSPGLGTDTQYF. CDR3 coding DNA: TGTGCCAGCAGCCCGGGACTAGGAACAGATACGCAGTATTTT. The variable domain in full, completed from reference TRBV11-3 and TRBJ2-3, reads EAGVVQSPRYKIIEKKQPVAFWCNPISGHNTLYWYLQNLGQGPELLIRYENEEAVDDSQLPKDRFSAERLKGVDSTLKIQPAELGDSAVYLCASSPGLGTDTQYFGPGTRLTVL.